The present TCR beta chain was sequenced within a study of technical replicates of blood from a handful of donors. Per germline, CDR1 SGHKS and CDR2 YYEKEE (reference sequence). V lost 4 bases, J lost 5 bases, and 7 bases stayed unmatched. This CDR3 is built from 15 residues. Sequencing was performed with immunoSEQ multiplex PCR; in TCRdb, only in-frame clones are kept and a portion is missing. Among 84,000 or so clones listed, approximately 93% were seen once. Sequenced material: T cells isolated from PBMCs. The V and J genes are TRBV5-5 and TRBJ2-7; 12 nucleotides line up with TRBD1. This receptor was taken from a human donor in good health. The CDR3, as DNA: TGTGCCAGCAGCGGGACAGGGGGCGCCGGGGACGAGCAGTACTTC. It specifies CASSGTGGAGDEQYF.